This entry is about one T cell receptor beta chain. Its antigen is currently unknown. Trimming cost V 5 bases and J 5 bases, with 10 bases left between them. This CDR3 has 13 residues. The germline V gene encodes CDR1 KGHDR and CDR2 SFDVKD. This entry is derived from a study of Ad26.COV2.S vaccination and SARS-CoV-2 variants. Overall study: By the intramuscular route, Ad26.COV2.S was given once, or twice 56 days apart. Whole-study findings and limits: Breadth and depth estimates from TCRs may understate total T cell responses.

Profiling relied on immunoSEQ multiplex PCR, and the TCRdb table lists in-frame clones only, not all of them. The profile shows about 420,000 clones, approximately 87% of them singletons. Treatment denoted: roughly 18 received Ad26.COV2.S at low or high dose, single or two shots; about 5 received placebo; per-sample allocation not given. Sampling was done on day 63 after the first vaccine or placebo injection. This TCR was sampled from a person between 18 and 65 years old who received the Ad26.COV2.S COVID-19 vaccine or a placebo. The chain carries TRBV24-1 and TRBJ2-3, with D unresolved. The starting material was peripheral blood, obtained in a trial of Ad26.COV2.S vaccine versus placebo. CDR3 region: CATSVTALDTQYF. Here the CDR3 DNA reads TGTGCCACCAGTGTTACAGCATTAGATACGCAGTATTTT.